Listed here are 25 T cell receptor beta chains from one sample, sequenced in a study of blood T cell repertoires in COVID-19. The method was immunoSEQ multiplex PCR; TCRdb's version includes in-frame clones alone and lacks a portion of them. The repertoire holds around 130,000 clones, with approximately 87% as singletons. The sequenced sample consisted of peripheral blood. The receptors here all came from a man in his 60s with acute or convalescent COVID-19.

The CDR3 spells CASSPATGNNEQYF. CDR3 bases: TGCGCCAGCAGCCCAGCGACAGGGAATAACGAGCAGTACTTC. V usage is TRBV5-1 and J usage is TRBJ2-7; 7 bases line up with TRBD1. Germline V lookup: CDR1 SGHRS, CDR2 YFSETQ. There are 14 residues in the CDR3. Trimming took 4 bases from V and 5 from J; bases not matched to a gene: 9.

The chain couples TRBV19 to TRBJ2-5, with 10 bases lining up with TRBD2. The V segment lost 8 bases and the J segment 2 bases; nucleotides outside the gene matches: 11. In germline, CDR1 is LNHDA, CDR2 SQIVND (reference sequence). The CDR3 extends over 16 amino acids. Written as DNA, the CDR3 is TGTGCCAGTGCTTCCCCTCGGACTAGCGGTCAAGAGACCCAGTACTTC. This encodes CASASPRTSGQETQYF.

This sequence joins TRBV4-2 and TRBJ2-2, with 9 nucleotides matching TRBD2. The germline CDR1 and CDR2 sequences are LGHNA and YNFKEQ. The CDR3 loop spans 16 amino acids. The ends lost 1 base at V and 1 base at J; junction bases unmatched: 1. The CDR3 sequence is CASSQGTSENTGELFF. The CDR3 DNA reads TGTGCCAGCAGCCAAGGGACTAGCGAGAACACCGGGGAGCTGTTTTTT.

The CDR3 DNA sequence: TGTGCCAGCAGCTTAATCGGGGGACTACCTTACAATGAGCAGTTCTTC. Residues: CASSLIGGLPYNEQFF. The gene calls are TRBV7-3 and TRBJ2-1; 7 nucleotides match TRBD2. CDR1 is SGHTA and CDR2 is FQGTGA in the germline V gene. Unmatched junction bases numbered 7, after V lost 1 base and J lost 4 bases. The CDR3 has 16 residues.

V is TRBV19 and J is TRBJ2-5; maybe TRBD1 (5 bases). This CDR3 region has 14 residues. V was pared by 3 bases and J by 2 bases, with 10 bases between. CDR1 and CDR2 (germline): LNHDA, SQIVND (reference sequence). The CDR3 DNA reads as TGTGCCAGTAGTATCAGGGCAGGTCAAGAGACCCAGTACTTC. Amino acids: CASSIRAGQETQYF.

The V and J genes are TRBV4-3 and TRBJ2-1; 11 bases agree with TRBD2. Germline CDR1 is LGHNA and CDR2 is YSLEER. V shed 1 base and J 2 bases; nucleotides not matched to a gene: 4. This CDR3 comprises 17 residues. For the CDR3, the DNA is TGCGCCAGCAGCCAAGGGACTAGCGGGTGGGCCTACAATGAGCAGTTCTTC. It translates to CASSQGTSGWAYNEQFF.

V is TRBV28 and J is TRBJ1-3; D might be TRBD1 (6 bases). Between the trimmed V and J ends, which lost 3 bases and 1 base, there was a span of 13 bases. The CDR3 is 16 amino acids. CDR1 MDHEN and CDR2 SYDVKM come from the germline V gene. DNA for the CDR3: TGTGCCAGCAGTTTTTTAATAAGGGGGTCTGGAAACACCATATATTTT. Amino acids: CASSFLIRGSGNTIYF.

CDR3 amino acids: CASSQDRTNRRETQYF. CDR3 bases: TGTGCCAGCAGCCAAGATCGAACAAATCGGAGAGAGACCCAGTACTTC. V usage is TRBV3-1 (or the pseudogene TRBV3-2) and J usage is TRBJ2-5; D ambiguous. Trimming took off 0 bases at V and 4 bases at J, with 15 bases between the two ends. This CDR3 is 16 amino acids long. From germline, CDR1 is LGHDT and CDR2 YNNKEL (reference sequence).

The CDR3 sequence is CASSPGLAGEGHYEQYF. For the CDR3, the DNA is TGTGCCAGCAGTCCTGGACTAGCGGGAGAGGGGCACTACGAGCAGTACTTC. The gene calls are TRBV3-1 (or the pseudogene TRBV3-2) and TRBJ2-7, with 13 positions matching TRBD2. The CDR3 loop spans 17 amino acids. Germline V gene sequence: CDR1 LGHDT, CDR2 YNNKEL (reference sequence). With V trimmed by 6 bases and J by 3 bases, 11 bases remained unmatched.

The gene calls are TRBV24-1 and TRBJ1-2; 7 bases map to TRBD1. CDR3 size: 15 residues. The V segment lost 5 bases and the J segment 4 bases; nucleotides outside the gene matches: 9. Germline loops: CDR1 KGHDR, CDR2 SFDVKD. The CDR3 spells CATSASTGLLYGYTF. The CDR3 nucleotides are TGTGCCACCAGTGCATCGACAGGGCTCCTCTATGGCTACACCTTC.

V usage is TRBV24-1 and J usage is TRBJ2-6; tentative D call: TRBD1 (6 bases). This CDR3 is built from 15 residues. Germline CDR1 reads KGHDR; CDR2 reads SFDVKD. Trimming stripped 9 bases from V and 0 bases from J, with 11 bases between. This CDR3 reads CATGQGPSGANVLTF. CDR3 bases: TGTGCCACCGGGCAGGGGCCCTCTGGGGCCAACGTCCTGACTTTC.

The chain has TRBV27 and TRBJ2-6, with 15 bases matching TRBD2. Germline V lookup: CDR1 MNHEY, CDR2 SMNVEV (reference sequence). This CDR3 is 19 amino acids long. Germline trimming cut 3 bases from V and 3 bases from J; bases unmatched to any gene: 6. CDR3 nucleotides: TGTGCCAGCAGTTTGATCGGACTAGCGGGAGGGGGTGGGGCCAACGTCCTGACTTTC. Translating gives CASSLIGLAGGGGANVLTF.

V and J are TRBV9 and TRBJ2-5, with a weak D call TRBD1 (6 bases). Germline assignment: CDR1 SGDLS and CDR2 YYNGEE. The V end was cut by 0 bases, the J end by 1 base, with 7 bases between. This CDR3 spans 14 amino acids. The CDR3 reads CASSVEGVQETQYF. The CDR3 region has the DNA TGTGCCAGCAGCGTAGAGGGGGTCCAAGAGACCCAGTACTTC.

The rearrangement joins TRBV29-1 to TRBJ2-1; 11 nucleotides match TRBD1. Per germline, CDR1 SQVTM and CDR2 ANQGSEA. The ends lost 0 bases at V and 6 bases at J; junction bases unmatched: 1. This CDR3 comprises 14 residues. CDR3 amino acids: CSVEEGTGGNEQFF. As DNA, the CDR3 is TGCAGCGTTGAAGAGGGGACAGGGGGCAATGAGCAGTTCTTC.

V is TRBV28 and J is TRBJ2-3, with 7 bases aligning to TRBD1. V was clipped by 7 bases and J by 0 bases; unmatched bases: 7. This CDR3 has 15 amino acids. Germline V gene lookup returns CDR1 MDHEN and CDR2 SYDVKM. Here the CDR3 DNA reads TGTGCCAGCAACGGACAGGTACCTAGCACAGATACGCAGTATTTT. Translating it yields CASNGQVPSTDTQYF.

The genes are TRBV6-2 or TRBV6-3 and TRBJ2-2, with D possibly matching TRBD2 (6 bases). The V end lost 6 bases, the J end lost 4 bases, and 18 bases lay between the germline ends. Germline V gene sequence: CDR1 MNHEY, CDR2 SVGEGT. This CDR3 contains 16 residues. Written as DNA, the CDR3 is TGTGCCAGCAGCCCGGTCCAGTGGGGAGGCACCGGGGAGCTGTTTTTT. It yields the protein CASSPVQWGGTGELFF.

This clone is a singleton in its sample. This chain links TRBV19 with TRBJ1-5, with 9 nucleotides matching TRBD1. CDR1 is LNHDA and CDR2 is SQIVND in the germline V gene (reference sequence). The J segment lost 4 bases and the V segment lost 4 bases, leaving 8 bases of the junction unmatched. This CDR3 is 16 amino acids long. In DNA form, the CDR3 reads TGTGCCAGTAGTACCGGGACAGGGCTTGGAAATCAGCCCCAGCATTTT. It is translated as CASSTGTGLGNQPQHF.

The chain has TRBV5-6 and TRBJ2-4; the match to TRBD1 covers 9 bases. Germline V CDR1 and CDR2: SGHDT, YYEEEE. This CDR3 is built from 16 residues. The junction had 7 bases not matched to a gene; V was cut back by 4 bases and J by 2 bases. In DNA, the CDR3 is TGTGCCAGCAGCCCTACAGGGGGCTTTACCAAAAACATTCAGTACTTC. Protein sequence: CASSPTGGFTKNIQYF.

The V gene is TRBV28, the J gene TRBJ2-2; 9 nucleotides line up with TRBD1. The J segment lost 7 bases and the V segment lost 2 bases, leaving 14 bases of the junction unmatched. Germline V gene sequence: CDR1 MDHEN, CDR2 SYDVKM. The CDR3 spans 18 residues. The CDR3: CASSLDAGTGPTFGELFF. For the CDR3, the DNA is TGTGCCAGCAGTTTAGACGCGGGGACAGGGCCTACCTTCGGGGAGCTGTTTTTT.

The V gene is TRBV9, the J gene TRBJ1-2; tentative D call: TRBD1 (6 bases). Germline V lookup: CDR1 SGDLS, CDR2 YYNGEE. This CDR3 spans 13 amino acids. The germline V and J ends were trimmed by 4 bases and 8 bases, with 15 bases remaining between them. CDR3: CASSPRYRDGYTF. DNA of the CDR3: TGTGCCAGCAGCCCCCGATACAGGGACGGCTACACCTTC.

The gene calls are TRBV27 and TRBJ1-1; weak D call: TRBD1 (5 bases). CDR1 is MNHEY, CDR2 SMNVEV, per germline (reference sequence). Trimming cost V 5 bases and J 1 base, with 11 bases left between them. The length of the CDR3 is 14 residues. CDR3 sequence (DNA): TGTGCCAGCAGTCCTGGGGGGAGGAACACTGAAGCTTTCTTT. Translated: CASSPGGRNTEAFF.

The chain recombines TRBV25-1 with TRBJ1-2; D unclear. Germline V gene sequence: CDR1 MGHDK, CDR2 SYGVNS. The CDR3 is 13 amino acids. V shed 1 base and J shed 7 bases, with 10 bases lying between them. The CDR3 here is CASSEFGGLGYTF. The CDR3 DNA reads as TGTGCCAGCAGTGAATTTGGAGGGCTTGGCTACACCTTC.

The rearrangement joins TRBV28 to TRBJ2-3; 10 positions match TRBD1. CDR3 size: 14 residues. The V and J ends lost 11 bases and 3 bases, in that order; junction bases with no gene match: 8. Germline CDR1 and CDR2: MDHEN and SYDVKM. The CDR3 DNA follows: TGTGCCGCCTCGACAGGGGGCGGGACAGATACGCAGTATTTT. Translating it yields CAASTGGGTDTQYF.

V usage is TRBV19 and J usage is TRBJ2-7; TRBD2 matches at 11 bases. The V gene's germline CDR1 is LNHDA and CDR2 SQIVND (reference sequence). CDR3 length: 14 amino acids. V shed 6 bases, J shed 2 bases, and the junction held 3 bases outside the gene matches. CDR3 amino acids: CASRASGRPYEQYF. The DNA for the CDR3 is TGTGCCAGTAGGGCTAGCGGGAGGCCCTACGAGCAGTACTTC. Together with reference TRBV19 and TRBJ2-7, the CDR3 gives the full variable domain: DGGITQSPKYLFRKEGQNVTLSCEQNLNHDAMYWYRQDPGQGLRLIYYSQIVNDFQKGDIAEGYSVSREKKESFPLTVTSAQKNPTAFYLCASRASGRPYEQYFGPGTRLTVT.

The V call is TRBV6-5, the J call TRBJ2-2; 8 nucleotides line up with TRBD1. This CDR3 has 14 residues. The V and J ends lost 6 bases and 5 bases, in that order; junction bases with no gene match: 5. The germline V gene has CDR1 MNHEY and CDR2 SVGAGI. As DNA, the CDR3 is TGTGCCAGCAGGGACAGGGTGGAGACCGGGGAGCTGTTTTTT. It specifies CASRDRVETGELFF.